What follows are 10 T cell receptor beta chains derived from one specimen sequenced in a study of shared clonotypes between healthy human individuals. The method was immunoSEQ multiplex PCR; TCRdb's version includes in-frame clones alone and lacks a portion of them. The repertoire holds hundreds of thousands of clones, with about 92% as singletons. Selected positively for CCR7 and CD45RO-negative, naive CD8 cells excluded terminally differentiated effector memory CD45RA+ cells. Sequenced input: naive CD8+ T cells sorted from blood. The receptors were sampled from a man younger than 40 in good health.

The chain combines TRBV9 with TRBJ2-3; no clear D. Trimming removed 4 bases from V and 3 bases from J, with 21 bases in between. The germline V gene encodes CDR1 SGDLS and CDR2 YYNGEE. The CDR3 is made up of 17 amino acids. In DNA form, the CDR3 reads TGTGCCAGCAGCTACAACACGGCCGGGCCACAAACAGATACGCAGTATTTT. Translation: CASSYNTAGPQTDTQYF.

A single count supports this clone. The chain has TRBV5-1 and TRBJ1-3, with unresolved D. CDR1 and CDR2 from the germline V gene are SGHRS and YFSETQ. The CDR3 covers 13 residues. With 6 bases removed from V and 0 bases from J, the gap between germline ends came to 7 bases. The DNA for the CDR3 is TGCGCCAGCATAGGCGACTCTGGAAACACCATATATTTT. It yields the protein CASIGDSGNTIYF.

J is TRBJ1-1 and V is TRBV6-1; D not certain. This CDR3 is built from 17 residues. Germline assignment: CDR1 MNHNS and CDR2 SASEGT. Trimming shortened V by 1 base and J by 1 base, and 16 bases separated the two germline ends. The CDR3: CASSEEMVVGWNTEAFF. CDR3 bases: TGTGCCAGCAGTGAAGAGATGGTAGTGGGGTGGAACACTGAAGCTTTCTTT.

The chain recombines TRBV27 with TRBJ2-1; 10 bases map to TRBD2. This CDR3 has 16 residues. Trimming took 5 bases from V and 0 from J; bases not matched to a gene: 4. Germline V gives CDR1 MNHEY, CDR2 SMNVEV (reference sequence). CDR3 in amino acids: CASSQLAGSSYNEQFF. CDR3 in DNA: TGTGCCAGCAGTCAACTAGCGGGGAGCTCCTACAATGAGCAGTTCTTC.

This chain joins TRBV2 and TRBJ1-4, with 7 bases lining up with TRBD1. The germline CDR1 and CDR2 sequences are SNHLY and FYNNEI. The ends lost 7 bases at V and 8 bases at J; junction bases unmatched: 10. The CDR3 spans 14 residues. CDR3 nucleotide sequence: TGTGCCAGCACCGGGGTGACAGGGCGCGAAAAACTGTTTTTT. Residues: CASTGVTGREKLFF.

This clone has a single count. V usage is TRBV9 and J usage is TRBJ2-5; D may be TRBD1 or TRBD2 (5 bases each). Germline CDR1 reads SGDLS; CDR2 reads YYNGEE. V gave up 3 bases and J gave up 5 bases, with 20 bases separating them. The CDR3 contains 16 residues. The CDR3 DNA reads TGTGCCAGCAGCGACAGAGTTTGGGGGACCACGGAGACCCAGTACTTC. Translating gives CASSDRVWGTTETQYF.

A note on this clone: One end of the junction varies from germline; a read error may be responsible. The chain has TRBV5-1 and TRBJ2-1, with TRBD2 matching 10 bases. The V gene's germline CDR1 is SGHRS and CDR2 YFSETQ. This CDR3 spans 18 amino acids. The CDR3 coding sequence is TGCGCCAGCAGCTTGGGGCCCGAAAGCGGGAGGGCCTATAATGAGCAGTTCTTC. This codes for CASSLGPESGRAYNEQFF.

This chain joins TRBV5-1 and TRBJ2-5; the D gene is possibly TRBD2 (5 bases). This CDR3 has 14 amino acids. Trimming removed 4 bases at V and 5 bases at J, with 15 bases between. The germline gives CDR1 SGHRS, CDR2 YFSETQ. The CDR3, as DNA: TGCGCCAGCAGCCCGGGGAGATTCGGGGAGACCCAGTACTTC. Translated: CASSPGRFGETQYF. Filled out from reference TRBV5-1 and TRBJ2-5, the complete variable domain reads KAGVTQTPRYLIKTRGQQVTLSCSPISGHRSVSWYQQTPGQGLQFLFEYFSETQRNKGNFPGRFSGRQFSNSRSEMNVSTLELGDSALYLCASSPGRFGETQYFGPGTRLLVL.

V and J are TRBV15 and TRBJ2-4; 7 positions match TRBD2. The germline V gene encodes CDR1 LNHNV and CDR2 YYDKDF (reference sequence). The CDR3 is 17 residues long. V lost 0 bases and J lost 1; bases outside the gene matches: 6. In DNA, the CDR3 is TGTGCCACCAGCAGAGATTACGGCGGGAGCGCCAAAAACATTCAGTACTTC. It specifies CATSRDYGGSAKNIQYF.

This chain uses TRBV7-3 with TRBJ2-3, with 7 nucleotides matching TRBD2. Germline CDR1 SGHTA, CDR2 FQGTGA. V lost 5 bases, J lost 2 bases, and 7 bases stayed unmatched. CDR3 length equals 15 residues. The CDR3 reads CASSRTGGATDTQYF. CDR3 coding DNA: TGTGCCAGCAGCCGAACGGGGGGAGCCACAGATACGCAGTATTTT.